The 5 T cell receptor beta chains in this list originate from one sample, sequenced in a study of cytomegalovirus exposure and HLA in healthy donors. PCR primers comprised 60 Vbeta and 13 Jbeta primers. The table came from immunoSEQ multiplex PCR; TCRdb's copy has only in-frame clones and leaves some out. Altogether about 160,000 clones are present, about 72% being singletons, with the ten largest covering around 3.5%. Sequenced input: PBMCs. The receptors derive from a young man in good health and CMV-seropositive.

This clone occurred a few times. This rearrangement joins TRBV9 to TRBJ1-5; D may be TRBD1 (6 bases). The CDR3 loop spans 15 amino acids. V was cut by 2 bases and J by 3 bases, with 12 bases left in between. The germline CDR1 and CDR2 sequences are SGDLS and YYNGEE. The CDR3 region has the DNA TGTGCCAGCAGCGTTTCATCAGGGGCCAATCAGCCCCAGCATTTT. Its protein product is CASSVSSGANQPQHF. Filled out from reference TRBV9 and TRBJ1-5, the complete variable domain reads DSGVTQTPKHLITATGQRVTLRCSPRSGDLSVYWYQQSLDQGLQFLIQYYNGEERAKGNILERFSAQQFPDLHSELNLSSLELGDSALYFCASSVSSGANQPQHFGDGTRLSIL.

This sequence joins TRBV30 and TRBJ1-2; 8 nucleotides line up with TRBD1. CDR1 and CDR2 (germline): GTSNPN, SVGIG (reference sequence). Unmatched junction bases numbered 3, after V lost 1 base and J lost 8 bases. The CDR3 is 12 residues long. The CDR3 loop is CAWSGGTGGYTF. Here the CDR3 DNA reads TGTGCCTGGAGTGGGGGGACAGGCGGCTACACCTTC.

This clone appeared once. Here the CDR3 reads CAWDRDTGNTIYF. The CDR3 nucleotides are TGTGCCTGGGACCGGGACACTGGAAACACCATATATTTT. The rearrangement links TRBV30 to TRBJ1-3; a weak D match, TRBD1 (6 bases). The V end lost 5 bases, the J end lost 2 bases, and 10 bases lay between the germline ends. Germline V gives CDR1 GTSNPN, CDR2 SVGIG (reference sequence). This CDR3 comprises 13 residues.

The chain recombines TRBV5-4 with TRBJ2-2; perhaps TRBD2 as D (6 bases). The V gene's germline CDR1 is SGHNT and CDR2 YYREEE (reference sequence). V lost 5 bases to trimming and J lost 4 bases, with 15 bases between them. CDR3 size: 15 residues. Here the CDR3 reads CASRGGPTSTGELFF. DNA of the CDR3: TGTGCCAGCAGGGGAGGACCGACGAGCACCGGGGAGCTGTTTTTT.

The rearrangement uses TRBV7-6 and TRBJ2-7, with 7 bases identical to TRBD1. The V gene end was trimmed by 4 bases and the J gene end by 6 bases; junction bases not matched to a gene: 6. Germline-derived CDR1 and CDR2 are SGHVS and FNYEAQ. This CDR3 is built from 13 residues. CDR3 protein: CASSYTGTAEQYF. CDR3 bases: TGTGCCAGCAGCTATACCGGGACAGCCGAGCAGTACTTC.